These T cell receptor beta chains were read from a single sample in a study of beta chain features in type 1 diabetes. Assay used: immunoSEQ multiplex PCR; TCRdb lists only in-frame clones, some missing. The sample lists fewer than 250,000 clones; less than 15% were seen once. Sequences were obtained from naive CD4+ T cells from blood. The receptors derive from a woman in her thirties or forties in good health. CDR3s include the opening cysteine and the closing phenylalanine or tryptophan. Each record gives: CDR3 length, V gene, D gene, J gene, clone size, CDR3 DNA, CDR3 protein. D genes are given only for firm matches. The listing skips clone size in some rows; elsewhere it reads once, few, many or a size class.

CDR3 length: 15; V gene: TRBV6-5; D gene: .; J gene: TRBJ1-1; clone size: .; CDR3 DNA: TGTGCCAGCAGCCTCACCGCAGGGTTGAACACTGAAGCTTTCTTT; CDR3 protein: CASSLTAGLNTEAFF
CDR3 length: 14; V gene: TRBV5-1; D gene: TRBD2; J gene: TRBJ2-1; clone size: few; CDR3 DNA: TGCGCCAGCAGCTTGGAACGGGAGGGCAATGAGCAGTTCTTC; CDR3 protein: CASSLEREGNEQFF
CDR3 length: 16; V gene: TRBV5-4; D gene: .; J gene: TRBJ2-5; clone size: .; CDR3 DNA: TGTGCCAGCAGCCAAAGCGCTCAGGGTCGTCGCGAGACCCAGTACTTC; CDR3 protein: CASSQSAQGRRETQYF
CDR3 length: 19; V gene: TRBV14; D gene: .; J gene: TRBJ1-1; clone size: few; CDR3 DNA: TGTGCCAGCAGCCAAGGGGTCAGGCGGATCGGACAAATGAACACTGAAGCTTTCTTT; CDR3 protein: CASSQGVRRIGQMNTEAFF
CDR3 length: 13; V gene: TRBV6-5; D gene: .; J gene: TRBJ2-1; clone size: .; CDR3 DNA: TGTGCCAGCAGTTACATGTGGGGCCATGAGCAGTTCTTC; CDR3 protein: CASSYMWGHEQFF
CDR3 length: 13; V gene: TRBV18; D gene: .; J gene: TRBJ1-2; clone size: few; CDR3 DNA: TGTGCCAGCTCACCCGACAGAGACTATGGCTACACCTTC; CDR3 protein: CASSPDRDYGYTF
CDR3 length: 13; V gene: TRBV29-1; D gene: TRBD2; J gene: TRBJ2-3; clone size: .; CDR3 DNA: TGCAGCGTTGAGGGGGGGATCGGAGATACGCAGTATTTT; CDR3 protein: CSVEGGIGDTQYF
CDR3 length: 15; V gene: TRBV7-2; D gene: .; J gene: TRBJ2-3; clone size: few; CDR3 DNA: TGTGCCAGCAGCTTAGCGGGGCAGGGGTCAGATACGCAGTATTTT; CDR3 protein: CASSLAGQGSDTQYF
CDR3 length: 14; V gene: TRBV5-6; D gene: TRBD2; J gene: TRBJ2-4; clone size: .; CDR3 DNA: TGTGCCAGCAGCCCTGGACTAGCATTCAACATTCAGTACTTC; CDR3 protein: CASSPGLAFNIQYF
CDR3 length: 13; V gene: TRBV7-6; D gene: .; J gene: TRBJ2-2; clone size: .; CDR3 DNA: TGTGCCAGCAGCTTGGGCCACACCGGGGAGCTGTTTTTT; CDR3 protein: CASSLGHTGELFF
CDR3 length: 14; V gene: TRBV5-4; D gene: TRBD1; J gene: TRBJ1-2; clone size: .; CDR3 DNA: TGTGCCAGCAGCACGGGACAGGGGGGAGATGGCTACACCTTC; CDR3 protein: CASSTGQGGDGYTF
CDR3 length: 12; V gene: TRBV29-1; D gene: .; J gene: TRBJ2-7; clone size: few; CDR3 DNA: TGCAGCGTTGAGAGGGGGGGCTACGAGCAGTACTTC; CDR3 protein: CSVERGGYEQYF
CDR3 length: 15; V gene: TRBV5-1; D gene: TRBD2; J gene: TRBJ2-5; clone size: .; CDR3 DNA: TGCGCCAGCACCAGGGATAGCGGGGGCTTGGAGACCCAGTACTTC; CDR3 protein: CASTRDSGGLETQYF
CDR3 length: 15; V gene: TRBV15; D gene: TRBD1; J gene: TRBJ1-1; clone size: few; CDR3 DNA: TGTGCCACCAGCAGAGCGGACAGGGGAGGCACTGAAGCTTTCTTT; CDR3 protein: CATSRADRGGTEAFF
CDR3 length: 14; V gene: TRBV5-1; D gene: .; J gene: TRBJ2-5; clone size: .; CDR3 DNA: TGCGCCAGCAGCTCTAGACAGGTCCAAGAGACCCAGTACTTC; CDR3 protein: CASSSRQVQETQYF
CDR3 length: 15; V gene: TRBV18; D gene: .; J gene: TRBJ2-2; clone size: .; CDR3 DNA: TGTGCCAGCTCACTACTGGGACTGAATACCGGGGAGCTGTTTTTT; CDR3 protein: CASSLLGLNTGELFF
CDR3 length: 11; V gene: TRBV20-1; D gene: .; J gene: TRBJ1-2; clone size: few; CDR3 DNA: TGCAGTGCTAGGGGTCCAGGGCGGCACACCTTC; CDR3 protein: CSARGPGRHTF
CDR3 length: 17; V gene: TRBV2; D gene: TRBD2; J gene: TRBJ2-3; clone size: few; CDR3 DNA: TGTGCCAGCAGACCCCAAGGGACTAGCGGGGTCACAGATACGCAGTATTTT; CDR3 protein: CASRPQGTSGVTDTQYF
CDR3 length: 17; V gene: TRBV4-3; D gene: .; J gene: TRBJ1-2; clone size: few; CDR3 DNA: TGCGCCAGCAGCCAAGATCCGGGGGGGGCGCCGGGGTATGGCTACACCTTC; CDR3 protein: CASSQDPGGAPGYGYTF
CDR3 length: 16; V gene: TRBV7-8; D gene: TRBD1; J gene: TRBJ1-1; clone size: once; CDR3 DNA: TGTGCCAGCAGCAAGACAGGGAGCCCCCGCATCACTGAAGCTTTCTTT; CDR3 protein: CASSKTGSPRITEAFF
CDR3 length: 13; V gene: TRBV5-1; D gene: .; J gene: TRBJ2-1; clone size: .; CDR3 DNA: TGCGCCAGCAGTTTCGGGCCGGGGAATGAGCAGTTCTTC; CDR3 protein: CASSFGPGNEQFF
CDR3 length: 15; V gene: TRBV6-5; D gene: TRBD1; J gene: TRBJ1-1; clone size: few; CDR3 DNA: TGTGCCAGCAGTTCTACGGGACAGCTTAACACTGAAGCTTTCTTT; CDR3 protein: CASSSTGQLNTEAFF
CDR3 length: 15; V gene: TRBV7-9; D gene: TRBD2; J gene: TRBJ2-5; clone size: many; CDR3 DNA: TGTGCCAGCAGCACCCGGGTAGCGGGGCGTGAGACCCAGTACTTC; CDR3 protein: CASSTRVAGRETQYF
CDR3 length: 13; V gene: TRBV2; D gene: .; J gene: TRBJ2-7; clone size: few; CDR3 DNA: TGTGCCAGCAGTGAACGACAGTCCTACGAGCAGTACTTC; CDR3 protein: CASSERQSYEQYF